This T cell receptor (beta chain) was profiled in a study of blood T cell repertoires in COVID-19. Study information: The United States, Italy and Spain were the sources of the acute and convalescent COVID-19 samples. The analysed material was cDNA or gDNA that came from T cells, B-cell-depleted T cells, or PBMCs.

The CDR3 consists of 18 residues. Per the germline V gene, CDR1 is KGHSH and CDR2 is LQKENI. V gave up 2 bases and J gave up 2 bases; unmatched junction bases: 14. Per the original methods: Estimation of nucleated cell counts relied on the amplification of reference gene primers. Some clones are missing from TCRdb's copy, which holds only in-frame ones; the method was immunoSEQ multiplex PCR. The DNA gave D and trimming, while V, J and clone size come from that table. The sample lists some 52,000 clones, 65% to 90% seen once, with 14% in the top ten. The specimen was peripheral blood. This sequence originates from a man aged 65 to 85 with acute or convalescent COVID-19. The chain combines TRBV18 with TRBJ1-1; the match to TRBD1 covers 7 bases. Here the CDR3 reads CASSPELMDRNRNTEAFF. The DNA of the CDR3 is TGTGCCAGCTCACCAGAATTAATGGACAGGAATAGAAACACTGAAGCTTTCTTT.